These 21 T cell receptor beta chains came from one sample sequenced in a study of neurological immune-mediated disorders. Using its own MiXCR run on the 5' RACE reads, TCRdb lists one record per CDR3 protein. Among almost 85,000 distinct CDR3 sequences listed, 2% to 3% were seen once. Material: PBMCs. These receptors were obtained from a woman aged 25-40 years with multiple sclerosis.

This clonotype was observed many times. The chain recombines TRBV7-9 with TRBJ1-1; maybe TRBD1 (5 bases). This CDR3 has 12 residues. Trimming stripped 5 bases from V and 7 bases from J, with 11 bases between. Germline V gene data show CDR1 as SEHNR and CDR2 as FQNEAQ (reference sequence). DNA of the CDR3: TGTGCCAGCAGCCCATGGGGGTTTGAAGCTTTCTTT. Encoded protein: CASSPWGFEAFF.

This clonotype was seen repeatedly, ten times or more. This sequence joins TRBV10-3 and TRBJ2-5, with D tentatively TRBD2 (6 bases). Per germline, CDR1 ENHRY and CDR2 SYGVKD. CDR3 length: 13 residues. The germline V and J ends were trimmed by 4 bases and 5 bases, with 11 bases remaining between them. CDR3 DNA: TGTGCCATCAGTGGACTAGATTCGGAGACCCAGTACTTC. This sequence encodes CAISGLDSETQYF.

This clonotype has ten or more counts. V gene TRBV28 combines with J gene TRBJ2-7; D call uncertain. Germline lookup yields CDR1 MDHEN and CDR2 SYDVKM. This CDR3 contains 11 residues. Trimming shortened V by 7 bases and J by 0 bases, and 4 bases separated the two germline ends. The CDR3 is CASTSSYEQYF. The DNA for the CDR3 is TGTGCCAGCACAAGCTCCTACGAGCAGTACTTC.

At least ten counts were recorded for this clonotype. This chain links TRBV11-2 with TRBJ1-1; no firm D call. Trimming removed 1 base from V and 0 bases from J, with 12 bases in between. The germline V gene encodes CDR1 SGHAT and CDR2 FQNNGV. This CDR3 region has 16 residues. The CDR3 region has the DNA TGTGCCAGCAGCTTAGCCCTGACACGGCTGAACACTGAAGCTTTCTTT. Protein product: CASSLALTRLNTEAFF. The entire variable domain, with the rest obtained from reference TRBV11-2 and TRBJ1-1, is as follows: EAGVAQSPRYKIIEKRQSVAFWCNPISGHATLYWYQQILGQGPKLLIQFQNNGVVDDSQLPKDRFSAERLKGVDSTLKIQPAKLEDSAVYLCASSLALTRLNTEAFFGQGTRLTVV.

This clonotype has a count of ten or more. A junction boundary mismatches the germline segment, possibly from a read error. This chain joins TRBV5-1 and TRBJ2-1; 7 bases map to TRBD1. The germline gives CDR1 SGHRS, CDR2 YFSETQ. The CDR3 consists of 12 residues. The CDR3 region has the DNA TGCGCCAGCAGCTTGAAGGGGACAGATCTGAGCTTC. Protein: CASSLKGTDLSF.

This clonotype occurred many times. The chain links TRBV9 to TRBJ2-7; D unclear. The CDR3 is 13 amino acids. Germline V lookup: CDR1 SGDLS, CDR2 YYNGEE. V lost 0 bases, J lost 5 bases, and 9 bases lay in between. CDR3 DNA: TGTGCCAGCAGCGTAGGCTCCCGGGACGAGCAGTACTTC. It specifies CASSVGSRDEQYF.

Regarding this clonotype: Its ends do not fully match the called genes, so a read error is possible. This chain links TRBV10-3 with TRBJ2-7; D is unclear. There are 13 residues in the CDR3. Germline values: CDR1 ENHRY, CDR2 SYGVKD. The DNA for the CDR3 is TGTGCCATCAGTGACGAGGAGTCCTACGGGCAGTACTTC. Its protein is CAISDEESYGQYF.

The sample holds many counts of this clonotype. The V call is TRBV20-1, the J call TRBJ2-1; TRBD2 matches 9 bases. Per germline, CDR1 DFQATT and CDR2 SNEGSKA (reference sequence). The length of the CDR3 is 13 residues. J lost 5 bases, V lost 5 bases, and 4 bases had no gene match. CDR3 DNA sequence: TGCAGTGCTTCCGGACTAGCGAACAATGAGCAGTTCTTC. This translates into CSASGLANNEQFF.

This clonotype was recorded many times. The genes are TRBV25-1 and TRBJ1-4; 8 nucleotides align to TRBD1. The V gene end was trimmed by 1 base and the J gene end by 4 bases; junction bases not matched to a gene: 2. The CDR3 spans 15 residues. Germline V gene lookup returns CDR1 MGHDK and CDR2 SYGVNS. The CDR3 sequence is CASSESRGLNEKLFF. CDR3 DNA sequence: TGTGCCAGCAGTGAATCCAGGGGGCTTAATGAAAAACTGTTTTTT.

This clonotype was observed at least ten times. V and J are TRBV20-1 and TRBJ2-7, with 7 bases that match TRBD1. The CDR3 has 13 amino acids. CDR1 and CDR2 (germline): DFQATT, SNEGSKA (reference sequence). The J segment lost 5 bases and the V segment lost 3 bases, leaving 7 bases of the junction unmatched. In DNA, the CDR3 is TGCAGTGCTAGTGGCACAGGGGTCCACGAGCAGTACTTC. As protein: CSASGTGVHEQYF.

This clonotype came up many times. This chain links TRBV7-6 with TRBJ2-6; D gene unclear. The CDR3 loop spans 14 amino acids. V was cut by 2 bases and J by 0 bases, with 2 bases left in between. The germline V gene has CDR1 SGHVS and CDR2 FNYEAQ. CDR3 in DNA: TGTGCCAGCAGCTTAAACTCTGGGGCCAACGTCCTGACTTTC. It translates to CASSLNSGANVLTF.

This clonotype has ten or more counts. The CDR3 sequence: CSARDEAGLRNTEAFF. The CDR3 region has the DNA TGCAGTGCTAGAGATGAAGCAGGACTACGGAACACTGAAGCTTTCTTT. The chain employs TRBV20-1 and TRBJ1-1; D gene uncertain. Trimming cost V 0 bases and J 1 base, with 15 bases left between them. The CDR3 totals 16 residues. Germline CDR1 reads DFQATT; CDR2 reads SNEGSKA (reference sequence).

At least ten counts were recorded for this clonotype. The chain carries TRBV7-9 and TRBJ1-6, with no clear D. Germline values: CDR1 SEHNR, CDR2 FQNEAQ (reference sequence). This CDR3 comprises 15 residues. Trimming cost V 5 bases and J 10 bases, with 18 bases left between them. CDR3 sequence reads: CASSNTGGVGSPLHF. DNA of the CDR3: TGTGCCAGCAGCAACACCGGCGGGGTTGGCTCACCCCTCCACTTT.

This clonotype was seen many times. As DNA, the CDR3 is TGTGCCAGCAGAATGGGGACTAGCGATACCGAGCAGTACTTC. It translates to CASRMGTSDTEQYF. The rearrangement links TRBV7-2 to TRBJ2-7; 10 bases line up with TRBD2. From germline, CDR1 is SGHTA and CDR2 FQGNSA. This CDR3 comprises 14 residues. V was pared by 6 bases and J by 6 bases, with 8 bases of the junction left unmatched.

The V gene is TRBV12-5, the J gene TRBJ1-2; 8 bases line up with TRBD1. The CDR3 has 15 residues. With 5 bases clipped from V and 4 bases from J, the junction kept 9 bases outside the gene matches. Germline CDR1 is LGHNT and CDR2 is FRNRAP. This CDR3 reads CASGPTRGLAYGYTF. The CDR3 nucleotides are TGTGCTAGTGGTCCAACCAGGGGGCTAGCCTATGGCTACACCTTC.

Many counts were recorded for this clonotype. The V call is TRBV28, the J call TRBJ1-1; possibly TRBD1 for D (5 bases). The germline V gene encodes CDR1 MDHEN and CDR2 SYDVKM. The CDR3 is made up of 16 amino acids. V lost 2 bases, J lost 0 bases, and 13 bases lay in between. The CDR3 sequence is CASSLRVRGLNTEAFF. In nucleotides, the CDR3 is TGTGCCAGCAGTTTACGGGTTAGGGGATTGAACACTGAAGCTTTCTTT.

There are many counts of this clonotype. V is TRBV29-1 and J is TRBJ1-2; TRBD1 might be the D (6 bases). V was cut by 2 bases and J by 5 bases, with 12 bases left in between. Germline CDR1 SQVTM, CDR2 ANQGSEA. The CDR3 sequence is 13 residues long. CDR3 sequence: CSVEYRQEYGYTF. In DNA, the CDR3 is TGCAGCGTTGAATACCGACAGGAATATGGCTACACCTTC.

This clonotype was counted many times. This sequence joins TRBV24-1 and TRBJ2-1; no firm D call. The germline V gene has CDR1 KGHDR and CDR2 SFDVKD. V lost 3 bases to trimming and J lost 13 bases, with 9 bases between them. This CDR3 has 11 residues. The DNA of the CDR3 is TGTGCCACCAGTGATCCACGCTCCCAGTTCTTC. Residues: CATSDPRSQFF.

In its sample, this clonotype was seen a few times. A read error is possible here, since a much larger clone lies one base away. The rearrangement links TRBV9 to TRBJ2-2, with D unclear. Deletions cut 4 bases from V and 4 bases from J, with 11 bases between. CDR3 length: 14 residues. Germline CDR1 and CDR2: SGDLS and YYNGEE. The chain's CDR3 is CASSHSVPTGELFF. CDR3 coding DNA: TGTGCCAGCAGCCACTCAGTACCCACCGGGGAGCTGTTTTTT.

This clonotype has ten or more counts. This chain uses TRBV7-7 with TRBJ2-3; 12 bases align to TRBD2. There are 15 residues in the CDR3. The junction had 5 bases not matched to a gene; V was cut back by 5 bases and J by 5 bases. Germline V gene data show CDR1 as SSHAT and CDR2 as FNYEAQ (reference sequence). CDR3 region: CASSVSGLAGDTQYF. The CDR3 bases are TGTGCCAGCAGCGTTTCGGGACTAGCGGGAGATACGCAGTATTTT.

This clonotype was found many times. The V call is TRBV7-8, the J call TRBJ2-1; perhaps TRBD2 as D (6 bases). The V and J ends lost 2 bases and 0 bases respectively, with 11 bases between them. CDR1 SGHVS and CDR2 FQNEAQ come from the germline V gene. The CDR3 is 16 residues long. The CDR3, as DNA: TGTGCCAGCAGCTTATTTGGGAGGAGCTCCTACAATGAGCAGTTCTTC. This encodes CASSLFGRSSYNEQFF.